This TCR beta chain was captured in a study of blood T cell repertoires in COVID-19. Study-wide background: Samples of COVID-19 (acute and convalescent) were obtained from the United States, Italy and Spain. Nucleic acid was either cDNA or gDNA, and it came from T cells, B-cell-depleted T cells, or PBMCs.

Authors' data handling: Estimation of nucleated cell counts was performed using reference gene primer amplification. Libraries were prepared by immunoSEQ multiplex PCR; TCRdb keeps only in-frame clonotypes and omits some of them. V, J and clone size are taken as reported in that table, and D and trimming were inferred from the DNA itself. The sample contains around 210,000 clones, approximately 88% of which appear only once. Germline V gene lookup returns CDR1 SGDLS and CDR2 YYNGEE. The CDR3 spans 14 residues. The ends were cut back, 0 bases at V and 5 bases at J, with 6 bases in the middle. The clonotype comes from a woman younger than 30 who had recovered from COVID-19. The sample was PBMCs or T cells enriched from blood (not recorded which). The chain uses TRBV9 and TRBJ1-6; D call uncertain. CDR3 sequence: CASSVGPDNSPLHF. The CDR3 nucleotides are TGTGCCAGCAGCGTAGGGCCAGATAATTCACCCCTCCACTTT.